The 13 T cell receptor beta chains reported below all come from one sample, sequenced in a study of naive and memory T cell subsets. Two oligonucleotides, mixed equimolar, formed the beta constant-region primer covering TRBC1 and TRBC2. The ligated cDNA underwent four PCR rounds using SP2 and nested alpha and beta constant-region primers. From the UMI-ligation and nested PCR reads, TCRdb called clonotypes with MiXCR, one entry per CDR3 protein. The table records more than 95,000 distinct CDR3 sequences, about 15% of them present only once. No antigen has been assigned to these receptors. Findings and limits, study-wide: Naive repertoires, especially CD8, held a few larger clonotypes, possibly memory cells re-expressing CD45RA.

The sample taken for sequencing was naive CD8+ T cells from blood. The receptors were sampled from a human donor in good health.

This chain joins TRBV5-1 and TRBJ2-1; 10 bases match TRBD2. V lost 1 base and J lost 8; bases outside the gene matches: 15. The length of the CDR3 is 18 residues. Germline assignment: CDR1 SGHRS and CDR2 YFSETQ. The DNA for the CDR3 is TGCGCCAGCAGCTTGTACCCCGACCTAGCGGGAGTAAGTGATGAGCAGTTCTTC. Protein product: CASSLYPDLAGVSDEQFF.

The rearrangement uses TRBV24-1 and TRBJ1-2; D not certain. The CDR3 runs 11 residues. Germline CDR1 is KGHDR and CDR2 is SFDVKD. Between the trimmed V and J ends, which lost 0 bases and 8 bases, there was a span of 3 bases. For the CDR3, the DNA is TGTGCCACCAGTGATTTGGAAGGCTACACCTTC. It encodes CATSDLEGYTF.

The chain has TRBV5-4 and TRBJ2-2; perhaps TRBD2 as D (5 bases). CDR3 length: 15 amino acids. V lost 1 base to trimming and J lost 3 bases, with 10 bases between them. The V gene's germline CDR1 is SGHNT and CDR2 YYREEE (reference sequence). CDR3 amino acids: CASSLREWDTGELFF. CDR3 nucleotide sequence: TGTGCCAGCAGCTTGAGGGAGTGGGACACCGGGGAGCTGTTTTTT.

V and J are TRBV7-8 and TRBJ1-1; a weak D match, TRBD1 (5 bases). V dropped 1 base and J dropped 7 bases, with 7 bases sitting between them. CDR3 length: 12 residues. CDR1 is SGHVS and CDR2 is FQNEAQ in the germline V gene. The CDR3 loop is CASSLGQNEAFF. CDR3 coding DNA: TGTGCCAGCAGCTTAGGACAGAATGAAGCTTTCTTT.

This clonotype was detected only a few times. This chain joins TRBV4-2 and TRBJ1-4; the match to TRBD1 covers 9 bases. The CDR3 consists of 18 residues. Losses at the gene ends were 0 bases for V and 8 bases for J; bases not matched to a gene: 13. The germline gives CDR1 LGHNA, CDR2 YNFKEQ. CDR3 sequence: CASSQEDRGPRIREKLFF. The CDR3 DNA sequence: TGTGCCAGCAGCCAAGAGGACAGGGGACCCCGCATTCGGGAAAAACTGTTTTTT.

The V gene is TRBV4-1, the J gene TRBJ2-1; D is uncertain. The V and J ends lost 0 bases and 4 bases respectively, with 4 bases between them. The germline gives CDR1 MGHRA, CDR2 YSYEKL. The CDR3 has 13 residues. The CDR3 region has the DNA TGCGCCAGCAGCCAAGATACGTACAATGAGCAGTTCTTC. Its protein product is CASSQDTYNEQFF.

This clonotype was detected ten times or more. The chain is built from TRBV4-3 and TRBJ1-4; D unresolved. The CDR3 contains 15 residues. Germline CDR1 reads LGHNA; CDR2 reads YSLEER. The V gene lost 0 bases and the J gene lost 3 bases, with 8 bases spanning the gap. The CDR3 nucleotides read TGCGCCAGCAGCCAAGATCGGTCAGCTAATGAAAAACTGTTTTTT. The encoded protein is CASSQDRSANEKLFF.

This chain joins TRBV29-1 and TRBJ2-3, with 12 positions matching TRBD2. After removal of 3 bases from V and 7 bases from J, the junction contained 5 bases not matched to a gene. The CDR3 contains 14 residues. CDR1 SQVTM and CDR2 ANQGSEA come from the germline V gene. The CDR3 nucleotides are TGCAGCGTTGAGCTAGCGGGGGGGCTAAATACGCAGTATTTT. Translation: CSVELAGGLNTQYF.

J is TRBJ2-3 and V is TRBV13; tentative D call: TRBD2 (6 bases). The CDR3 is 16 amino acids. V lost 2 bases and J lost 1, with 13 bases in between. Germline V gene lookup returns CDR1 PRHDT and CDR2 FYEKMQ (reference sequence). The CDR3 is CASSLTGVEGTDTQYF. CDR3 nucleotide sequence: TGTGCCAGCAGCTTAACGGGAGTGGAAGGCACAGATACGCAGTATTTT.

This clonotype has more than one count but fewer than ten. CDR3 amino acids: CSVGREDLSYNEQFF. The CDR3 DNA is TGCAGTGTTGGTCGGGAGGACCTCTCCTACAATGAGCAGTTCTTC. The chain couples TRBV20-1 to TRBJ2-1; 7 nucleotides match TRBD2. The trim removed 7 bases at V and 0 bases at J, leaving 9 bases unmatched. CDR3 length: 15 residues. The germline V gene encodes CDR1 DFQATT and CDR2 SNEGSKA (reference sequence).

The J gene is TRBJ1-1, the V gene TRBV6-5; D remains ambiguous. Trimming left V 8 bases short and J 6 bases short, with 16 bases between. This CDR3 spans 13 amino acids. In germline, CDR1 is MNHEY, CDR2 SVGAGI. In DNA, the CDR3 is TGTGCCAGCGGTTTAAGTCGTGACTCTGAAGCTTTCTTT. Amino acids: CASGLSRDSEAFF.

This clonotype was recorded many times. In nucleotides, the CDR3 is TGTGCCAGCAGAAGCGGATCCTACGAGCAGTACTTC. Translated: CASRSGSYEQYF. J is TRBJ2-7 and V is TRBV2, with D maybe TRBD2 (5 bases). The V end lost 6 bases, the J end lost 1 base, and 7 bases lay between the germline ends. CDR1 is SNHLY and CDR2 is FYNNEI in the germline V gene. The CDR3 covers 12 residues.

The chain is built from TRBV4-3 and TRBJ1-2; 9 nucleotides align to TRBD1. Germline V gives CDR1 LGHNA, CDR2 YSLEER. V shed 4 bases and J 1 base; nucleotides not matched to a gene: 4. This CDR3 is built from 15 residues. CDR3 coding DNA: TGCGCCAGCAGCCCCAACAGGGGGCTTAACTATGGCTACACCTTC. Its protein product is CASSPNRGLNYGYTF.